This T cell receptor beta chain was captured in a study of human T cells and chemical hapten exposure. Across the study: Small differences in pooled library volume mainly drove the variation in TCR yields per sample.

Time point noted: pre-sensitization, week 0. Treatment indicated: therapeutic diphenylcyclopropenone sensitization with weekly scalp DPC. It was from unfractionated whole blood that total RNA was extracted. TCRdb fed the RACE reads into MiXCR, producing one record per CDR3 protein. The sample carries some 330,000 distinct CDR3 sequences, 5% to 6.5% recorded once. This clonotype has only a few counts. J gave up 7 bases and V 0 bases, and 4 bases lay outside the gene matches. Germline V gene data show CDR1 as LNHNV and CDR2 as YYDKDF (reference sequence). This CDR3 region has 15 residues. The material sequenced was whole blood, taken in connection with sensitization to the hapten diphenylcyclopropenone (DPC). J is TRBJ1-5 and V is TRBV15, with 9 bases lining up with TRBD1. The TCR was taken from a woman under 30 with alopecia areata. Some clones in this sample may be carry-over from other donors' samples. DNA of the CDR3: TGTGCCACCAGCAGAGATCGACAGGGGGGCCAGCCCCAGCATTTT. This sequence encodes CATSRDRQGGQPQHF.